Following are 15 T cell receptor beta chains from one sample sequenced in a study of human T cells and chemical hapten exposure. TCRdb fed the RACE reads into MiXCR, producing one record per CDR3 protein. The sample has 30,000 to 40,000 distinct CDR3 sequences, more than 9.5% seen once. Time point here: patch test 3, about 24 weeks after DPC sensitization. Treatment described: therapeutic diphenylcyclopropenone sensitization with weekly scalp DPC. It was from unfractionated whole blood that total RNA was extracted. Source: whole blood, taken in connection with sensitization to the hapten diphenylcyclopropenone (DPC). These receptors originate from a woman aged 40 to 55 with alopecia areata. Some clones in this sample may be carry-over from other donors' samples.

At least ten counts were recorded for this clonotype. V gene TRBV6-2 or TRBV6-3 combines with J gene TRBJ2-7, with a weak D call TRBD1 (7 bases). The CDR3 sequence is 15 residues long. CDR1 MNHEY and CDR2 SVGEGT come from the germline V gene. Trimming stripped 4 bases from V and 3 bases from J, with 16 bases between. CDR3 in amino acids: CASSFAGQRDYEQYF. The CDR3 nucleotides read TGTGCCAGCAGTTTCGCGGGACAGAGGGACTACGAGCAGTACTTC.

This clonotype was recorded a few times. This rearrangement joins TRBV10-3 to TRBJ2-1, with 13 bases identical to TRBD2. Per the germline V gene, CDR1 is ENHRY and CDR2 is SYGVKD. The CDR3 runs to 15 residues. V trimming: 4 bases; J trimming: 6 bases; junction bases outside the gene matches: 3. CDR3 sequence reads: CAISGGLAGPNEQFF. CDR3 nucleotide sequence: TGTGCCATCAGTGGGGGACTAGCGGGGCCCAATGAGCAGTTCTTC.

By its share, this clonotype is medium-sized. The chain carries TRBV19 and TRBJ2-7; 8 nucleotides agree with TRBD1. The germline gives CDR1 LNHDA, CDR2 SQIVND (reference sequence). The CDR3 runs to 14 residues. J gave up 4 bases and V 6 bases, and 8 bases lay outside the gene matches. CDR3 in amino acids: CASSPGQGWYEQYF. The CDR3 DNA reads TGTGCCAGTAGCCCCGGACAGGGTTGGTACGAGCAGTACTTC.

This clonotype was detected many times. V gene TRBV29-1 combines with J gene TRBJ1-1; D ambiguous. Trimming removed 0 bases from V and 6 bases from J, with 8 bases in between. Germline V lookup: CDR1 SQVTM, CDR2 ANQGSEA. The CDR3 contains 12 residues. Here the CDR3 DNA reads TGCAGCGTTGAAGATCACAACGCTGAAGCTTTCTTT. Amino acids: CSVEDHNAEAFF.

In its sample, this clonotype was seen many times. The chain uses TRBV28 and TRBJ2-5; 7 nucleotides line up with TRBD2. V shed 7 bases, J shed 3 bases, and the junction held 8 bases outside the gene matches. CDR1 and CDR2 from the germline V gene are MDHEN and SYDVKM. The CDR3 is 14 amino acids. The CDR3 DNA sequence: TGTGCCAGCAACGGGAAGCTAGCGGAAGAGACCCAGTACTTC. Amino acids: CASNGKLAEETQYF.

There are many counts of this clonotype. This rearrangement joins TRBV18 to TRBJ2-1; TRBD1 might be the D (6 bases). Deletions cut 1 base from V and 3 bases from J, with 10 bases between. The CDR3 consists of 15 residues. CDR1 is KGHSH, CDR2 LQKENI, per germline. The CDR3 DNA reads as TGTGCCAGCTCACCACGGGACACAGACTACAATGAGCAGTTCTTC. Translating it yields CASSPRDTDYNEQFF.

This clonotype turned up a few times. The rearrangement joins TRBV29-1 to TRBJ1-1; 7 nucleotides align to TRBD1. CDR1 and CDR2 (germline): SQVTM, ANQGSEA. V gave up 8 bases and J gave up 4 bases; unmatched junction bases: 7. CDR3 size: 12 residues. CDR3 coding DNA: TGCAGCACCCGACAGGGAGGCACTGAAGCTTTCTTT. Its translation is CSTRQGGTEAFF.

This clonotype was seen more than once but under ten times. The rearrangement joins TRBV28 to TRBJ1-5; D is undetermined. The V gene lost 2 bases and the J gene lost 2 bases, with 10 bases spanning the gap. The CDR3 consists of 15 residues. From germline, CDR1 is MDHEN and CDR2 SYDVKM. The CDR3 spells CASSLGRRGNQPQHF. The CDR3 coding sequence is TGTGCCAGCAGTTTAGGGCGTAGGGGCAATCAGCCCCAGCATTTT.

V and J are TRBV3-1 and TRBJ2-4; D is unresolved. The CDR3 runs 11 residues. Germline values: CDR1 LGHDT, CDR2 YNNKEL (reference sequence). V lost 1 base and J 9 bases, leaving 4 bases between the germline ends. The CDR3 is CASSQAGIQYF. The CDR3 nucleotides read TGTGCCAGCAGCCAAGCGGGCATTCAGTACTTC. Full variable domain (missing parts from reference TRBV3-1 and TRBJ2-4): DTAVSQTPKYLVTQMGNDKSIKCEQNLGHDTMYWYKQDSKKFLKIMFSYNNKELIINETVPNRFSPKSPDKAHLNLHINSLELGDSAVYFCASSQAGIQYFGAGTRLSVL.

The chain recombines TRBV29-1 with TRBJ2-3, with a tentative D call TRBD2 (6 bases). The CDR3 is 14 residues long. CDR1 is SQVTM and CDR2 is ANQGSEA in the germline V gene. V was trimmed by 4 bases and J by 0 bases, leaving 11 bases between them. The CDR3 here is CSVASGTSTDTQYF. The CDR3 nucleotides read TGCAGCGTTGCCTCCGGGACTAGCACAGATACGCAGTATTTT.

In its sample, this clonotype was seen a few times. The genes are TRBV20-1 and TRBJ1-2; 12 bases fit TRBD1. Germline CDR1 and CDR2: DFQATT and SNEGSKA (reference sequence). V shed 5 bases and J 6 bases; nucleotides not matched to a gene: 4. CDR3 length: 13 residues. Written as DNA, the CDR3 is TGCAGTGCTCCTGGGACAGGGGGCCATGGCTACACCTTC. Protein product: CSAPGTGGHGYTF.

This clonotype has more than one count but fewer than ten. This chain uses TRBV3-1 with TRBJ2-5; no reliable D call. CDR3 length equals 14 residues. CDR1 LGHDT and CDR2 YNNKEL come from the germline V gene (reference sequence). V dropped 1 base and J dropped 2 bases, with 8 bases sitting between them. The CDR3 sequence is CASSQALIQETQYF. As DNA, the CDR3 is TGTGCCAGCAGCCAAGCTTTGATTCAAGAGACCCAGTACTTC.

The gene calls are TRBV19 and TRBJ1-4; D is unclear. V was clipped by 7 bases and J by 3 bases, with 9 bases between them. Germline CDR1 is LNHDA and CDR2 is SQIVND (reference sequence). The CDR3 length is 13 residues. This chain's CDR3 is CASTDGANEKLFF. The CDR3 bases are TGTGCCAGTACGGACGGGGCTAATGAAAAACTGTTTTTT.

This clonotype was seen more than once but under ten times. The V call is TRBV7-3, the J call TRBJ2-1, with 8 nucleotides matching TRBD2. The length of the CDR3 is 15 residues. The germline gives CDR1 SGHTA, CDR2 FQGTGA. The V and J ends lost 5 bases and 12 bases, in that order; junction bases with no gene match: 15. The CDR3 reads CASSPRDTGGGGQFF. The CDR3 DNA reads TGTGCCAGCAGCCCCCGGGACACCGGGGGGGGCGGGCAGTTCTTC.

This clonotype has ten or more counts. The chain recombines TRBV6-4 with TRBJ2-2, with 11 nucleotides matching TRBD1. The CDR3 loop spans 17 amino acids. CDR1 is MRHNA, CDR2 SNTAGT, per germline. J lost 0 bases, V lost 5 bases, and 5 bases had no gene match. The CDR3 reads CASSRTGGDSNTGELFF. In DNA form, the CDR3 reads TGTGCCAGCAGTAGGACAGGGGGCGACTCGAACACCGGGGAGCTGTTTTTT.